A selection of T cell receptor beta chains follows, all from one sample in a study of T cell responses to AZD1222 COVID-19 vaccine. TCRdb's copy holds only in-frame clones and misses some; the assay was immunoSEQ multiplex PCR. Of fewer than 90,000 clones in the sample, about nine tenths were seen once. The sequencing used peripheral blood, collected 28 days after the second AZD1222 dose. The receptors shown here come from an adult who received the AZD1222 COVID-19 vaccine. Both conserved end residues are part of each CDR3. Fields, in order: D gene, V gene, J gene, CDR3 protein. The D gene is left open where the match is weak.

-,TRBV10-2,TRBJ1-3,CASLPSTGSGNTIYF
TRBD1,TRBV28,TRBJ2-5,CASSSRGDRDKETQYF
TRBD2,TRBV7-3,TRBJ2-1,CASSSAAGAYNEQFF
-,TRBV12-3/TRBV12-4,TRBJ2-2,CASSFAATGELFF
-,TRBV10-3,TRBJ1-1,CAISVHPAGLQGENTEAFF
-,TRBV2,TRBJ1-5,CASLPGGVGEPQHF
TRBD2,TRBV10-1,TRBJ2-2,CASSDYSGENTGELFF
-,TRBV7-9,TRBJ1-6,CASSLTVGNSPLHF
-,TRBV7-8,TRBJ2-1,CASSLFPGPGEQFF
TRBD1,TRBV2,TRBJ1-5,CASRSTGGQPQHF
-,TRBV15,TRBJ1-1,CATSRDYGVVEAFF
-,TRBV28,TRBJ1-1,CASSWGRDTEAFF
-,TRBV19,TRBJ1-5,CASSMRWDSNQPQHF
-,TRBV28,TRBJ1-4,CASSLSRFNEKLFF
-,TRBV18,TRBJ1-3,CASSPITGLVSGNTIYF
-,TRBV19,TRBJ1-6,CASTEDRGNSPLHF
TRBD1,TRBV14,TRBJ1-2,CASSQGQGTRGYTF
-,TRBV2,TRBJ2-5,CASSTQQEQETQYF
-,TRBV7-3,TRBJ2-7,CASSFSSDSYEQYF
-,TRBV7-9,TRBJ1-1,CASSLANMNTEAFF
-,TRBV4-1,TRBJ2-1,CASSQDPRSNNEQFF
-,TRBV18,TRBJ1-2,CASSPPSRSNYGYTF
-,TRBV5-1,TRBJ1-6,CASSSGTGTNNSPLHF
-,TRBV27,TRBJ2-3,CASSLSGVSTDTQYF
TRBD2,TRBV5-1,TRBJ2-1,CASSLVSGLNYNEQFF
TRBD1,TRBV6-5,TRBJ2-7,CASSRGQSYFYEQYF
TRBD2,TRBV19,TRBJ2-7,CASMGGGSRSYEQYF
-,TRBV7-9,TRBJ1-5,CASSLEANQPQHF
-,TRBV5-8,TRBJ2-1,CASSLAGFIEQFF
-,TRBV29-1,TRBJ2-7,CSVRWGVAYEQYF
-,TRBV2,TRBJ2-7,CASSRTPYEQYF
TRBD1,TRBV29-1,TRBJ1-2,CSAKGQVNGYTF
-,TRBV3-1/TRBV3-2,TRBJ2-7,CASSLKGATYEQYF
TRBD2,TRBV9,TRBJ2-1,CASSPREGTYNEQFF
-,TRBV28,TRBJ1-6,CASSARRAYIGSPLHF